These 31 T cell receptor beta chains came from one sample sequenced in a study of shared clonotypes between healthy human individuals. Sequencing used immunoSEQ multiplex PCR; TCRdb keeps in-frame clones, though not all of them. The sample lists 500,000 to 650,000 clones, around 81% occurring once. Sequenced: PBMCs. Receptors were obtained from a woman in her 40s in good health. Some clones in this sample may be carry-over from other donors' samples.

The chain joins TRBV29-1 to TRBJ2-5, with 12 bases lining up with TRBD1. This CDR3 spans 15 amino acids. V gave up 6 bases and J gave up 5 bases; unmatched junction bases: 10. Germline CDR1 reads SQVTM; CDR2 reads ANQGSEA. CDR3 sequence (DNA): TGCAGCGTCGATACCGGGACAGGGGGCCGGGAGACCCAGTACTTC. It is translated as CSVDTGTGGRETQYF.

This clone has just a few counts. This chain links TRBV19 with TRBJ1-1; a weak D match, TRBD1 (6 bases). Per germline, CDR1 LNHDA and CDR2 SQIVND (reference sequence). V lost 6 bases, J lost 3 bases, and 17 bases lay in between. The CDR3 is 15 amino acids. CDR3: CASRPGGGAHTEAFF. In nucleotides, the CDR3 is TGTGCCAGTAGGCCTGGGGGGGGCGCACACACTGAAGCTTTCTTT. The full variable domain, with the rest looked up from reference TRBV19 and TRBJ1-1, is DGGITQSPKYLFRKEGQNVTLSCEQNLNHDAMYWYRQDPGQGLRLIYYSQIVNDFQKGDIAEGYSVSREKKESFPLTVTSAQKNPTAFYLCASRPGGGAHTEAFFGQGTRLTVV.

V and J are TRBV30 and TRBJ2-2, with D possibly TRBD2 on 6 matching bases. V was clipped by 0 bases and J by 4 bases, with 9 bases between them. CDR1 and CDR2 from the germline V gene are GTSNPN and SVGIG (reference sequence). The CDR3 is made up of 14 amino acids. The CDR3 reads CAWSVRRGTGELFF. The CDR3 DNA reads as TGTGCCTGGAGTGTACGGAGGGGCACCGGGGAGCTGTTTTTT.

This chain joins TRBV2 and TRBJ2-2, with 8 bases aligning to TRBD1. Germline loops: CDR1 SNHLY, CDR2 FYNNEI. Losses at the gene ends were 6 bases for V and 4 bases for J; bases not matched to a gene: 10. This CDR3 is built from 16 residues. CDR3 DNA: TGTGCCAGCAGCCGAACCAGGGGGCGCGTCACCGGGGAGCTGTTTTTT. Its protein product is CASSRTRGRVTGELFF.

The chain employs TRBV28 and TRBJ2-4, with 8 bases fitting TRBD1. Germline V gene data show CDR1 as MDHEN and CDR2 as SYDVKM. V dropped 8 bases and J dropped 0; count of bases not matched to a gene: 9. CDR3 length equals 16 residues. CDR3 protein: CASAPGQGLAKNIQYF. The CDR3 bases are TGTGCCAGCGCCCCTGGACAGGGACTAGCCAAAAACATTCAGTACTTC.

The chain couples TRBV28 to TRBJ1-5; perhaps TRBD1 as D (5 bases). The germline V gene encodes CDR1 MDHEN and CDR2 SYDVKM. The CDR3 extends over 15 amino acids. V lost 6 bases to trimming and J lost 0 bases, with 12 bases between them. The CDR3 loop is CASRQDSYSNQPQHF. DNA of the CDR3: TGTGCCAGCAGGCAAGACAGCTATAGCAATCAGCCCCAGCATTTT.

This clone was picked up one time. The V gene is TRBV7-2, the J gene TRBJ2-7; TRBD2 agrees at 11 bases. Germline CDR1 reads SGHTA; CDR2 reads FQGNSA. J gave up 5 bases and V 5 bases, and 11 bases lay outside the gene matches. The length of the CDR3 is 16 residues. DNA of the CDR3: TGTGCCAGCAGCACCCCTCTAGCGGGAGGAGGCGACGAGCAGTACTTC. It codes for CASSTPLAGGGDEQYF.

CDR3 sequence (DNA): TGTGCTAGCCGGGGGTCGGTAAACACTGAAGCTTTCTTT. Translation gives CASRGSVNTEAFF. V usage is TRBV12-5 and J usage is TRBJ1-1, with D maybe TRBD1 (5 bases). Trimming removed 9 bases from V and 2 bases from J, with 13 bases in between. This CDR3 has 13 residues. Per the germline V gene, CDR1 is LGHNT and CDR2 is FRNRAP.

This chain uses TRBV25-1 with TRBJ2-1; 11 bases match TRBD2. Germline assignment: CDR1 MGHDK and CDR2 SYGVNS. V gave up 8 bases and J gave up 4 bases; unmatched junction bases: 4. The CDR3 spans 14 residues. CDR3 in amino acids: CASRGLAEYNEQFF. The CDR3 region has the DNA TGTGCCAGCCGGGGACTAGCGGAGTACAATGAGCAGTTCTTC. Drawing the rest from reference TRBV25-1 and TRBJ2-1, the complete variable domain is EADIYQTPRYLVIGTGKKITLECSQTMGHDKMYWYQQDPGMELHLIHYSYGVNSTEKGDLSSESTVSRIRTEHFPLTLESARPSHTSQYLCASRGLAEYNEQFFGPGTRLTVL.

The rearrangement uses TRBV27 and TRBJ1-2, with D unresolved. In germline, CDR1 is MNHEY, CDR2 SMNVEV (reference sequence). V gave up 0 bases and J gave up 5 bases, with 7 bases separating them. This CDR3 contains 13 residues. DNA for the CDR3: TGTGCCAGCAGTTTATCGGGAATTTATGGCTACACCTTC. This gives the protein CASSLSGIYGYTF.

V and J are TRBV30 and TRBJ1-2, with D perhaps TRBD1 (5 bases). CDR1 and CDR2 from the germline V gene are GTSNPN and SVGIG (reference sequence). This CDR3 is built from 13 residues. V lost 1 base, J lost 7 bases, and 13 bases lay in between. The CDR3 reads CAWSGGKGLGYTF. The CDR3, as DNA: TGTGCCTGGAGTGGAGGAAAGGGACTTGGCTACACCTTC.

This rearrangement joins TRBV18 to TRBJ2-7; TRBD1 aligns across 8 bases. The CDR3 has 14 amino acids. Trimming took 5 bases from V and 3 from J; bases not matched to a gene: 6. Germline CDR1 is KGHSH and CDR2 is LQKENI. CDR3 coding DNA: TGTGCCAGCTCAACGACAGGGGTGGGCTACGAGCAGTACTTC. It codes for CASSTTGVGYEQYF.

A remark on this clone: Distinct nucleotide sequences in the sample also encode this CDR3. This chain joins TRBV11-2 and TRBJ2-7, with 9 bases aligning to TRBD1. V was clipped by 6 bases and J by 3 bases; unmatched bases: 6. Germline CDR1 and CDR2: SGHAT and FQNNGV. This CDR3 is 14 amino acids long. The CDR3 is CASSRTDRGYEQYF. CDR3 DNA sequence: TGTGCCAGCAGTCGCACGGACAGGGGCTACGAGCAGTACTTC.

Turning to this clone: A much larger clone differs from this one at a single base, so this may be a read error. The rearrangement uses TRBV5-4 and TRBJ2-7, with D unclear. The V end was cut by 4 bases, the J end by 2 bases, with 1 base between. Germline V gene lookup returns CDR1 SGHNT and CDR2 YYREEE (reference sequence). This CDR3 contains 10 residues. The chain's CDR3 is CASSPYEQYF. The CDR3 DNA follows: TGTGCCAGCAGCCCCTACGAGCAGTACTTC.

In this sample, this clone turned up a few times. The V and J genes are TRBV6-5 and TRBJ1-2; the D is unclear. CDR3 length: 13 residues. Germline assignment: CDR1 MNHEY and CDR2 SVGAGI. DNA for the CDR3: TGTGCAGCTCGAGGGAACGGAGGCTATGGCTACACCTTC. It is translated as CAARGNGGYGYTF.

This clone was seen a few times. The chain has TRBV7-6 and TRBJ2-6, with D hard to call. This CDR3 is built from 14 residues. Germline loops: CDR1 SGHVS, CDR2 FNYEAQ. V was trimmed by 5 bases and J by 0 bases, leaving 5 bases between them. The CDR3 coding sequence is TGTGCCAGCAGCGCACCCTCTGGGGCCAACGTCCTGACTTTC. It is translated as CASSAPSGANVLTF.

The chain recombines TRBV2 with TRBJ1-5, with 9 bases identical to TRBD1. In germline, CDR1 is SNHLY, CDR2 FYNNEI. Germline trimming cut 7 bases from V and 0 bases from J; bases unmatched to any gene: 4. This CDR3 is 15 amino acids long. CDR3 loop: CASTDRGNSNQPQHF. CDR3 DNA: TGTGCCAGCACCGACAGGGGGAATAGCAATCAGCCCCAGCATTTT.

Ten or more counts support this clone. The chain links TRBV5-6 to TRBJ2-5, with D possibly being TRBD2 (6 bases). The V and J ends lost 4 bases and 3 bases respectively, with 19 bases between them. Germline V CDR1 and CDR2: SGHDT, YYEEEE. The CDR3 is made up of 16 amino acids. CDR3 region: CASSPRGGPSEETQYF. The CDR3 DNA follows: TGTGCCAGCAGCCCGCGGGGTGGGCCTTCCGAAGAGACCCAGTACTTC.

Notes on this clone: Given a much more abundant clone one base away, this may be a read error. Different DNA sequences within this sample yield the same CDR3. This chain uses TRBV30 with TRBJ2-2; no firm D call. CDR1 GTSNPN and CDR2 SVGIG come from the germline V gene (reference sequence). The CDR3 loop spans 15 amino acids. The CDR3 is CARSRGSKNTGELFF. The CDR3 nucleotides read TGTGCCAGGAGTCGAGGAAGCAAGAACACCGGGGAGCTGTTTTTT.

The chain joins TRBV11-3 to TRBJ2-5; 13 bases align to TRBD2. CDR3 length: 16 residues. V was pared by 4 bases and J by 5 bases, with 7 bases of the junction left unmatched. Germline V gene data show CDR1 as SGHNT and CDR2 as YENEEA. This chain's CDR3 is CASSSRTSGSGETQYF. CDR3 in DNA: TGTGCCAGCAGCTCCCGGACTAGCGGGAGTGGGGAGACCCAGTACTTC.

This chain joins TRBV27 and TRBJ2-7, with 7 nucleotides matching TRBD1. J was trimmed by 2 bases and V by 2 bases; bases with no gene match: 6. This CDR3 is built from 15 residues. CDR1 is MNHEY, CDR2 SMNVEV, per germline (reference sequence). The CDR3 DNA reads TGTGCCAGCAGTTTAACGACAGGGAGTACCTACGAGCAGTACTTC. It specifies CASSLTTGSTYEQYF.

The V gene is TRBV30, the J gene TRBJ2-7; D call uncertain. CDR3 length equals 12 residues. Trimming took 0 bases from V and 3 from J, leaving 6 bases between them. The V gene's germline CDR1 is GTSNPN and CDR2 SVGIG (reference sequence). The CDR3 region has the DNA TGTGCCTGGAGTGTCCCTTTCTACGAGCAGTACTTC. Amino acid sequence: CAWSVPFYEQYF.

The CDR3 DNA reads TGTGCCAGCAGCTCCCGGTACGAGCAGTACTTC. Translation gives CASSSRYEQYF. This sequence joins TRBV7-6 and TRBJ2-7, with D uncertain. V was shortened by 4 bases and J by 4 bases, with 5 bases between the two germline ends. Germline V gives CDR1 SGHVS, CDR2 FNYEAQ. The length of the CDR3 is 11 residues. The whole variable domain, filled in from reference TRBV7-6 and TRBJ2-7, reads GAGVSQSPRYKVTKRGQDVALRCDPISGHVSLYWYRQALGQGPEFLTYFNYEAQQDKSGLPNDRFSAERPEGSISTLTIQRTEQRDSAMYRCASSSRYEQYFGPGTRLTVT.

In this sample, this clone turned up many times. This chain connects TRBV5-1 to TRBJ1-1; 11 nucleotides agree with TRBD1. The CDR3 extends over 14 amino acids. Germline V gene sequence: CDR1 SGHRS, CDR2 YFSETQ. V shed 5 bases and J 9 bases; nucleotides not matched to a gene: 9. The CDR3 bases are TGCGCCAGCAGAAACCCCTTGGACAGGGGGCAAGCTTTCTTT. It yields the protein CASRNPLDRGQAFF.

This clone was recorded a few times. The gene calls are TRBV18 and TRBJ1-6; 11 bases line up with TRBD1. Trimming took 5 bases from V and 10 from J; bases not matched to a gene: 10. Germline CDR1 KGHSH, CDR2 LQKENI. The CDR3 spans 16 residues. For the CDR3, the DNA is TGTGCCAGCTCAACCGGGACAGGGGGTATAGAATCACCCCTCCACTTT. Its protein is CASSTGTGGIESPLHF.

This clone turned up a few times. One junction end does not reproduce the germline sequence, and a read error may be involved. The J gene is TRBJ2-7, the V gene TRBV28; D unresolved. This CDR3 has 15 amino acids. The germline V gene has CDR1 MDHEN and CDR2 SYDVKM. The CDR3 region is CASTAVGLTHYGQYF. The CDR3 region has the DNA TGTGCCAGCACCGCCGTTGGATTGACACATTACGGGCAGTACTTC.

The CDR3 reads CASSQEVGLRNIQYF. The CDR3 coding sequence is TGTGCCAGCAGCCAAGAGGTGGGACTAAGAAACATTCAGTACTTC. The gene calls are TRBV4-2 and TRBJ2-4; 7 positions match TRBD2. The germline V gene encodes CDR1 LGHNA and CDR2 YNFKEQ. The CDR3 extends over 15 amino acids. V shed 0 bases, J shed 6 bases, and the junction held 5 bases outside the gene matches.

This sequence joins TRBV7-6 and TRBJ2-1, with 8 bases aligning to TRBD2. The germline gives CDR1 SGHVS, CDR2 FNYEAQ. The CDR3 is 16 residues long. The trim removed 5 bases at V and 5 bases at J, leaving 11 bases unmatched. In DNA form, the CDR3 reads TGTGCCAGCAGCGTCATGGCGGGAGGCGGGGACAATGAGCAGTTCTTC. Its protein is CASSVMAGGGDNEQFF.

The chain carries TRBV27 and TRBJ2-3; D may be TRBD1 or TRBD2 (5 bases each). V shed 1 base and J shed 4 bases, with 15 bases lying between them. The CDR3 is 16 amino acids. Germline-derived CDR1 and CDR2 are MNHEY and SMNVEV (reference sequence). In DNA, the CDR3 is TGTGCCAGCAGTTTATACGGGACGCAGCTCCCAGATACGCAGTATTTT. Translation: CASSLYGTQLPDTQYF.

The J gene is TRBJ2-7, the V gene TRBV5-1; D call uncertain. V was clipped by 3 bases and J by 3 bases, with 10 bases between them. The CDR3 sequence is 13 residues long. CDR1 and CDR2 from the germline V gene are SGHRS and YFSETQ. This chain's CDR3 is CASSSPHNYEQYF. CDR3 DNA: TGCGCCAGCAGCTCACCCCATAACTACGAGCAGTACTTC.

Only a few counts were recorded for this clone. The chain carries TRBV7-7 and TRBJ1-5; D is ambiguous. CDR3 length equals 19 residues. The V and J ends lost 2 bases and 3 bases respectively, with 23 bases between them. Germline V gene sequence: CDR1 SSHAT, CDR2 FNYEAQ (reference sequence). The CDR3 region has the DNA TGTGCCAGCAGCTTAATACTGACGCCCGCAGTCAGCCCCAATCAGCCCCAGCATTTT. Its protein product is CASSLILTPAVSPNQPQHF.